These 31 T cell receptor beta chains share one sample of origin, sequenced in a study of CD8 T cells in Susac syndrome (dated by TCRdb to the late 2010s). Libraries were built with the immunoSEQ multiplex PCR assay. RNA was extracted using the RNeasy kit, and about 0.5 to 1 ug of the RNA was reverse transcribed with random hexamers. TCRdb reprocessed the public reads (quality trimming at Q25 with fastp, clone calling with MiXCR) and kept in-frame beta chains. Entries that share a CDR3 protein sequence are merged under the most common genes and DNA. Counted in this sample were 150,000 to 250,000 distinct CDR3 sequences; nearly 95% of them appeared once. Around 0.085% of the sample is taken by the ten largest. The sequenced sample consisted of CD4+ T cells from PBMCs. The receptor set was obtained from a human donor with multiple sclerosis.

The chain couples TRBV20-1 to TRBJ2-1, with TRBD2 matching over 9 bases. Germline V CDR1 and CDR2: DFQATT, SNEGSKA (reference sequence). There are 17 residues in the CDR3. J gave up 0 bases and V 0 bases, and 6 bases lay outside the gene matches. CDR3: CSARDASGDSSYNEQFF. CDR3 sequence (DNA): TGCAGTGCTAGAGATGCTAGCGGGGATAGCTCCTACAATGAGCAGTTCTTC.

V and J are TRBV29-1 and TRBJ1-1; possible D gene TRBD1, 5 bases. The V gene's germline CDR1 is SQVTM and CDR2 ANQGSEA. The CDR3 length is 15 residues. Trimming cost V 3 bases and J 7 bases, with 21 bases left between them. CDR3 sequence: CSVDPRGVGVFEAFF. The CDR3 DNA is TGCAGCGTTGATCCCCGGGGCGTCGGGGTATTTGAAGCTTTCTTT.

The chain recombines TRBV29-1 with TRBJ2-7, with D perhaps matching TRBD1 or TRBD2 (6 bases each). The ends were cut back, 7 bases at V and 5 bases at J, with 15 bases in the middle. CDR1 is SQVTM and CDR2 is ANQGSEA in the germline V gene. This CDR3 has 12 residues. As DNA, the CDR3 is TGCAGCGCTGGAGGGGGGTTAGACGAGCAGTACTTC. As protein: CSAGGGLDEQYF.

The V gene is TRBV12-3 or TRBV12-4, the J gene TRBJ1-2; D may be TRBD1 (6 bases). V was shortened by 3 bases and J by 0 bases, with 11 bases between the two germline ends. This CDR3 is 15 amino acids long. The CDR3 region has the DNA TGTGCCAGCAGTTTGAGGACAGTCCCTAACTATGGCTACACCTTC. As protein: CASSLRTVPNYGYTF.

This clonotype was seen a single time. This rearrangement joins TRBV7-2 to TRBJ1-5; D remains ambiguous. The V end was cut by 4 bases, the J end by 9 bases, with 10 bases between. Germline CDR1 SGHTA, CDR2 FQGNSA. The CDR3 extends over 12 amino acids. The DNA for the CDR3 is TGTGCCAGCAGCTCCCTCTATGGGCCCCAGCATTTT. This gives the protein CASSSLYGPQHF.

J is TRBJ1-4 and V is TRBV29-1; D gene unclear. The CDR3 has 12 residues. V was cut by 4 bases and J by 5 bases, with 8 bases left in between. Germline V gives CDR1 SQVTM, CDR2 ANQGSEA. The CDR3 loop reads CSVGVNNEKLFF. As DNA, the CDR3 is TGCAGCGTTGGAGTGAACAATGAAAAACTGTTTTTT.

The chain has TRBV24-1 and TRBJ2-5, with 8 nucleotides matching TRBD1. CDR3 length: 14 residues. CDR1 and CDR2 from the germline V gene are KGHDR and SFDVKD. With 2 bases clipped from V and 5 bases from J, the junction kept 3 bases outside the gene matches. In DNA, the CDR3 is TGTGCCACCAGTGATTCGGGACAGGCGGAGACCCAGTACTTC. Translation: CATSDSGQAETQYF.

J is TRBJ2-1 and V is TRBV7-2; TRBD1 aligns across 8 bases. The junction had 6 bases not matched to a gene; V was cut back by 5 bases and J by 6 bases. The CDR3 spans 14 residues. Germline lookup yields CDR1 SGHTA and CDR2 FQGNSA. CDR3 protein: CASSRTGMGNEQFF. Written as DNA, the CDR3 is TGTGCCAGCAGCCGGACAGGGATGGGCAATGAGCAGTTCTTC.

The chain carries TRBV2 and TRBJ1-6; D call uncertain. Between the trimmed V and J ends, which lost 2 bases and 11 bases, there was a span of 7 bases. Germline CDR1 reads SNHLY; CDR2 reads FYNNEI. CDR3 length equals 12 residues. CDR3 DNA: TGTGCCAGCAGTGAAAGCGGTACACCCCTCCACTTT. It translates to CASSESGTPLHF.

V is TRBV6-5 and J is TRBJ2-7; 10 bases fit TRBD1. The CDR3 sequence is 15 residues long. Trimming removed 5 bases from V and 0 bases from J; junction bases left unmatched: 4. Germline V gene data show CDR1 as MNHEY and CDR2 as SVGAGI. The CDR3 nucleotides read TGTGCCAGCAGTAGGGGACAGGGGCTCTCCTACGAGCAGTACTTC. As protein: CASSRGQGLSYEQYF.

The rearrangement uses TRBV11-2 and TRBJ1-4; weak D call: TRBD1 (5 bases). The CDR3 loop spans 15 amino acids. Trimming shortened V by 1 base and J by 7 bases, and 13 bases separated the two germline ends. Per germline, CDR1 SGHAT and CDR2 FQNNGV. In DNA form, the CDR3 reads TGTGCCAGCAGCTTAGTTGGGACCGCTTCTGAAAAACTGTTTTTT. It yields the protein CASSLVGTASEKLFF.

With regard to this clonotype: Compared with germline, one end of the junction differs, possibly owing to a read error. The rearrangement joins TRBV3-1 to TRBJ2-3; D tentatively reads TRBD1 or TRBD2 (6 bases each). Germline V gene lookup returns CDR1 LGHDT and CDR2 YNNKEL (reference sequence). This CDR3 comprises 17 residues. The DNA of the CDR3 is TGTGCCAGCAGTCAAGCCCGCTTACTAGCAGGGGACGATACGCAGTATTTT. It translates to CASSQARLLAGDDTQYF.

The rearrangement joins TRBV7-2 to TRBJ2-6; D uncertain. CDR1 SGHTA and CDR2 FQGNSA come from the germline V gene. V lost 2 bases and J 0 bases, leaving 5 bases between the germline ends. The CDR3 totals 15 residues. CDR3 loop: CASSLRRSGANVLTF. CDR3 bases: TGTGCCAGCAGCTTAAGGCGCTCTGGGGCCAACGTCCTGACTTTC.

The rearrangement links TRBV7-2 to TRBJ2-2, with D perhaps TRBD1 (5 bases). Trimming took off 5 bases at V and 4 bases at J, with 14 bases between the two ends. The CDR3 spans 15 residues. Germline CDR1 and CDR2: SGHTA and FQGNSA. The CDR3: CASSPAWGSTGELFF. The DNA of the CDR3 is TGTGCCAGCAGCCCAGCGTGGGGCAGCACCGGGGAGCTGTTTTTT. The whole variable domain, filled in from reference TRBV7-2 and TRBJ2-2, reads GAGVSQSPSNKVTEKGKDVELRCDPISGHTALYWYRQSLGQGLEFLIYFQGNSAPDKSGLPSDRFSAERTGGSVSTLTIQRTQQEDSAVYLCASSPAWGSTGELFFGEGSRLTVL.

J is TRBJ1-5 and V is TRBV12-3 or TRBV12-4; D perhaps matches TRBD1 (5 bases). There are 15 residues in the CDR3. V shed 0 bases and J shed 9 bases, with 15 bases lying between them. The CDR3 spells CASSLARGSNRPQHF. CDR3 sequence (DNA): TGTGCCAGCAGTTTAGCGCGGGGGAGCAACCGGCCCCAGCATTTT.

CDR3 in DNA: TGCGCCAGCAGCTTCAGCATAGCGGGAGGGCCGCCCTCCGAGCAGTACTTC. It yields the protein CASSFSIAGGPPSEQYF. This chain connects TRBV5-1 to TRBJ2-7; 11 bases line up with TRBD2. In germline, CDR1 is SGHRS, CDR2 YFSETQ. CDR3 length: 17 amino acids. V shed 2 bases, J shed 6 bases, and the junction held 13 bases outside the gene matches.

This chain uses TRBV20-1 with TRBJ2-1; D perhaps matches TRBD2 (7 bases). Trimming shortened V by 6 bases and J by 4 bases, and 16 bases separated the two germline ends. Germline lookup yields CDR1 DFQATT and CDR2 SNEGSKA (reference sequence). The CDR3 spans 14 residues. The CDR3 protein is CSAPKGGAYNEQFF. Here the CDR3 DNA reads TGCAGTGCCCCGAAGGGGGGGGCATACAATGAGCAGTTCTTC.

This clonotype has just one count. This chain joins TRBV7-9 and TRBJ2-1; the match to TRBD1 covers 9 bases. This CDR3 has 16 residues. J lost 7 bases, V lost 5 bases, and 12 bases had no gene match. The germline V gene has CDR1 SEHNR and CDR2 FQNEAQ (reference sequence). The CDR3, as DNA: TGTGCCAGCAGCCCGCCGCATGGACAGGGGCCGAATGAGCAGTTCTTC. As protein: CASSPPHGQGPNEQFF.

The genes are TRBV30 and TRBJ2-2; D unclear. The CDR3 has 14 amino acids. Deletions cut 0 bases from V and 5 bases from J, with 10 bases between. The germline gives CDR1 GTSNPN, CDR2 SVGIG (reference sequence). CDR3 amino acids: CAWSVLQPTGELFF. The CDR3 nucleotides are TGTGCCTGGAGTGTACTTCAGCCGACCGGGGAGCTGTTTTTT.

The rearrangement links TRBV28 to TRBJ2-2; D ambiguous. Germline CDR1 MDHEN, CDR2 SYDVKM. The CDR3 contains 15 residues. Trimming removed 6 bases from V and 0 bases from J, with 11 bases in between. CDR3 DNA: TGTGCCAGCAGCCCCCCCCCTGCGAACACCGGGGAGCTGTTTTTT. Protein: CASSPPPANTGELFF.

The CDR3 DNA follows: TGTGCCAGCAGCCAAGGGTCAGGGTTAGAGAACGAGCAGTTCTTC. Protein product: CASSQGSGLENEQFF. This chain connects TRBV3-1 to TRBJ2-1; D may be TRBD1 (5 bases). Germline values: CDR1 LGHDT, CDR2 YNNKEL (reference sequence). The V end was cut by 1 base, the J end by 10 bases, with 17 bases between. CDR3 length: 15 amino acids.

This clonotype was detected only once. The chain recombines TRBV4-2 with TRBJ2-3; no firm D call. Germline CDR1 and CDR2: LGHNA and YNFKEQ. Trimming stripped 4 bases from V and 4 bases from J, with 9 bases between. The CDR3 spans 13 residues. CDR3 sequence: CASSPGPADTQYF. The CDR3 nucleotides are TGTGCCAGCAGCCCCGGGCCCGCAGATACGCAGTATTTT.

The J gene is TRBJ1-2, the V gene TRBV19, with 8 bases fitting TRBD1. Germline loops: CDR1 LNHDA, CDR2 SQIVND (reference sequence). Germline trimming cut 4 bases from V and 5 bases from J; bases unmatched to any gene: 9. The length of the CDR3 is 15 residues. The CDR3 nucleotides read TGTGCCAGTAGTACCCCTGGACAGGGTGGGTATGGCTACACCTTC. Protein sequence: CASSTPGQGGYGYTF.

CDR3 sequence reads: CASSQVSATGENGYTF. CDR3 nucleotide sequence: TGTGCCAGCAGCCAAGTATCAGCGACGGGGGAAAATGGCTACACCTTC. This rearrangement joins TRBV3-1 to TRBJ1-2; the D gene is possibly TRBD1 (5 bases). The CDR3 runs 16 residues. The ends were cut back, 1 base at V and 6 bases at J, with 18 bases in the middle. CDR1 is LGHDT and CDR2 is YNNKEL in the germline V gene (reference sequence). The full variable domain, with the rest looked up from reference TRBV3-1 and TRBJ1-2, is DTAVSQTPKYLVTQMGNDKSIKCEQNLGHDTMYWYKQDSKKFLKIMFSYNNKELIINETVPNRFSPKSPDKAHLNLHINSLELGDSAVYFCASSQVSATGENGYTFGSGTRLTVV.

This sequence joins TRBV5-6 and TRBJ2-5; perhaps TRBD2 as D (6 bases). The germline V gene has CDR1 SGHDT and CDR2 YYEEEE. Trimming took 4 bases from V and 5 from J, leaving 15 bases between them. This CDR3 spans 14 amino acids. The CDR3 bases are TGTGCCAGCAGCCTATACCGACGGGGGGAGACCCAGTACTTC. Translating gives CASSLYRRGETQYF.

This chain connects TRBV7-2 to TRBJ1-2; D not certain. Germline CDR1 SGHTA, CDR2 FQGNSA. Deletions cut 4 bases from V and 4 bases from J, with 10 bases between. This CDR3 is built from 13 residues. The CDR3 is CASSSGEGYGYTF. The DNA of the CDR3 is TGTGCCAGCAGCTCCGGGGAGGGCTATGGCTACACCTTC. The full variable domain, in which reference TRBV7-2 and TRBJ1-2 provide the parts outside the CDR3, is GAGVSQSPSNKVTEKGKDVELRCDPISGHTALYWYRQSLGQGLEFLIYFQGNSAPDKSGLPSDRFSAERTGGSVSTLTIQRTQQEDSAVYLCASSSGEGYGYTFGSGTRLTVV.

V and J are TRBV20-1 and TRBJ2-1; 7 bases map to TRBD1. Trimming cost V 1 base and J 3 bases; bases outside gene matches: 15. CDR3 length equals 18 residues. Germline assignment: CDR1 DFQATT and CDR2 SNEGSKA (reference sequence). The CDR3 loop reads CSARGQGSSRHHYNEQFF. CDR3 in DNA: TGCAGTGCTAGAGGACAGGGCTCCTCCCGCCATCACTACAATGAGCAGTTCTTC.

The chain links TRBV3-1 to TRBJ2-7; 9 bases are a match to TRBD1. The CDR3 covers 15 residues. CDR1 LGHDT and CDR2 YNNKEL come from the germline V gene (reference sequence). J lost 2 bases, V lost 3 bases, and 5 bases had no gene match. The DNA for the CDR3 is TGTGCCAGCAGCCAGACCGGGACAGGGACCTACGAGCAGTACTTC. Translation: CASSQTGTGTYEQYF.

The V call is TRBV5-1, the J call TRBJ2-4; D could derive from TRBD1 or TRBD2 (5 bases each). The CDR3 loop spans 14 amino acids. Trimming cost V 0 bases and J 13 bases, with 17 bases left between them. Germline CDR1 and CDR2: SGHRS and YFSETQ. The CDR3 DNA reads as TGCGCCAGCAGCTTGGCCGTCAACACGGGACGACAGTACTTC. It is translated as CASSLAVNTGRQYF.

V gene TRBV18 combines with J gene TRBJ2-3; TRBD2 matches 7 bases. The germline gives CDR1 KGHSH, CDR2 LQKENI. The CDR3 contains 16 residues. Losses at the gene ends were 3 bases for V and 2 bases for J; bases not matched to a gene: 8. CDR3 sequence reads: CASSPLSGTATDTQYF. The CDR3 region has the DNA TGTGCCAGCTCACCGCTAAGCGGGACCGCCACAGATACGCAGTATTTT.

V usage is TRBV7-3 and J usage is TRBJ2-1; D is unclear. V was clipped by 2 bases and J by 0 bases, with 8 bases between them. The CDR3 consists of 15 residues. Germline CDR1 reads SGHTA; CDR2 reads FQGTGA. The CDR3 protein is CASSLASSSYNEQFF. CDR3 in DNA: TGTGCCAGCAGCTTAGCGAGCAGCTCCTACAATGAGCAGTTCTTC.